These T cell receptor beta chains were read from a single sample in a study of T cells in Graves' hyperthyroidism and ophthalmopathy. From the multiplex PCR reads, TCRdb called clonotypes with MiXCR, one entry per CDR3 protein. Among 550,000 to 700,000 distinct CDR3 sequences listed, roughly 15% were seen once. Sequenced: blood. These receptors all stem from a woman aged 40 to 50 with Graves' ophthalmopathy. The CDR3 runs from the conserved cysteine through the conserved F or W. The D gene is left open where the match is weak. Expanded clones are given a class, and other clones once, few, many or no size at all.

v_call	j_call	d_call	clone_size	cdr3_nt	cdr3_aa
TRBV2	TRBJ2-2	-	many	TGTGCCAGCGGTAAACAGAACAACGCCGGGGAGCTGTTTTTT	CASGKQNNAGELFF
TRBV20-1	TRBJ2-2	TRBD1	-	TGCAGTGCTAGGGGACAGGCGAACACCGGGGAGCTGTTTTTT	CSARGQANTGELFF
TRBV6-2/TRBV6-3	TRBJ2-7	-	many	TGTGCCAGCAGTTACTCGACAGGCCCGCGGGCCGAGCAGTACTTC	CASSYSTGPRAEQYF
TRBV2	TRBJ2-7	-	many	TGTGCCAGCTACGGACCGATGGACTACGAGCAGTACTTC	CASYGPMDYEQYF
TRBV6-2/TRBV6-3	TRBJ2-2	-	many	TGTGCCAGCAGTTACTCGGGGGACTCTGCGGGACCCGGGGAGCTGTTTTTT	CASSYSGDSAGPGELFF
TRBV11-3	TRBJ2-1	-	-	TGTGCCAGCAGCTTGAGAGTTCAGGGAAGTGAGCAGTTCTTC	CASSLRVQGSEQFF
TRBV27	TRBJ1-1	-	many	TGTGCCAGCAGTACGGGGGTCGAGGACACTGAAGCTTTCTTT	CASSTGVEDTEAFF
TRBV4-3	TRBJ1-1	-	-	TGCGCCAGCAGCCAAGGCCTAGAGGGCACTGAAGCTTTCTTT	CASSQGLEGTEAFF
TRBV20-1	TRBJ2-7	TRBD2	many	TGCAGTGCTAGAGAACCGGGACTAGCAGGCTACGAGCAGTACTTC	CSAREPGLAGYEQYF
TRBV19	TRBJ1-1	-	-	TGTGCCAGTAGTCCCGGAGGGGCGGCTTTCTTT	CASSPGGAAFF
TRBV5-1	TRBJ1-1	-	-	TGCGCCAGCAGCTATATGGGGCAGGGGAACACTGAAGCTTTCTTT	CASSYMGQGNTEAFF
TRBV29-1	TRBJ2-7	-	many	TGCAGCGTTGTCGAGGACATGACCTACGAGCAGTACTTC	CSVVEDMTYEQYF
TRBV20-1	TRBJ2-5	-	many	TGCAGTGGCACCAGACCAGGGGACCTTGCGGAGACCCAGTACTTC	CSGTRPGDLAETQYF
TRBV6-2/TRBV6-3	TRBJ2-5	-	many	TGTGCCAGCAGTTCCCTGGGGCAAGAGACCCAGTACTTC	CASSSLGQETQYF
TRBV24-1	TRBJ1-2	TRBD1	-	TGTGCCACCAGTGACTCGGACAGGGTCGACGGCTACACCTTC	CATSDSDRVDGYTF
TRBV7-2	TRBJ1-2	-	many	TGTGCCAGCACTTCCGCGGCGTGGGCTGCTGGCTACACCTTC	CASTSAAWAAGYTF
TRBV2	TRBJ1-5	-	-	TGTGCCAGCAGTGAATGGGAGGGATCGGCGCGACAGCCCCAGCATTTT	CASSEWEGSARQPQHF
TRBV12-3/TRBV12-4	TRBJ2-7	-	many	TGTGCCAGCAGTTTAGCTCATTCCTACGAGCAGTACTTC	CASSLAHSYEQYF
TRBV6-2/TRBV6-3	TRBJ1-1	-	-	TGTGCCAGCAACCTCTCGGACATCCCTCCGAACACTGAAGCTTTCTTT	CASNLSDIPPNTEAFF
TRBV12-3/TRBV12-4	TRBJ2-2	-	many	TGTGCCAGCACAATACTCTCTAGTGCCGGGGAGCTGTTTTTT	CASTILSSAGELFF
TRBV11-2	TRBJ2-6	-	many	TGTGCCAGCAGCTTAGTAGGAGCCTCTGGGGCCAACGTCCTGACTTTC	CASSLVGASGANVLTF
TRBV19	TRBJ1-2	TRBD1	many	TGTGCCAGTAGGACGACGCAGGGGGCCTGGGGCTATGGCTACACCTTC	CASRTTQGAWGYGYTF
TRBV30	TRBJ1-5	-	many	TGTGCCTGGAGTGTGGGGGGTCACAATCAGCCCCAGCATTTT	CAWSVGGHNQPQHF
TRBV10-3	TRBJ2-2	-	many	TGTGCCATCAGTGAGTCGTTAACGACCGGGGAGCTGTTTTTT	CAISESLTTGELFF
TRBV6-5	TRBJ1-2	TRBD1	many	TGTGCCAGCAGTTCTACTGTAAACAGGGGGCATATCGATGGCTACACCTTC	CASSSTVNRGHIDGYTF
TRBV19	TRBJ1-1	-	many	TGTGCCAGTTCAGGAAGAGGAACTGAAGCTTTCTTT	CASSGRGTEAFF